These 6 T cell receptor beta chains were sequenced from one sample in a study of tissue T cells after allogeneic stem cell transplantation. Time point given: mouse harvest day 14 after allogeneic transplant. Mouse grafts combined 10^7 T-cell-depleted bone marrow cells with 10^6 splenic CD5+ T cells. Using immunoSEQ multiplex PCR, the repertoire was profiled, and TCRdb retains in-frame clones only, with some absent. In the table there are roughly 1,600 clones, 45% of which are singletons. The sample was spleen. The origin of the receptors is a female BALB/c mouse given C57BL/6 T cells with graft-versus-host disease after an allogeneic hematopoietic cell transplant.

By sample fraction, this clone is hyperexpanded. Genes here carry mouse names. The sequence runs out 1 residue before the end of the CDR3; the remainder is reconstructed from the germline J gene. The chain links TRBV30 to TRBJ2-7, with D perhaps TRBD1 (5 bases). CDR3 length: 12 amino acids. The germline V gene has CDR1 SQVVS and CDR2 ANEGSEA. The ends were cut back, 1 base at V and 4 bases at J, with 8 bases in the middle. The CDR3 is CSSRGGQYEQYF. CDR3 bases read: TGTAGTTCTAGAGGCGGACAATATGAACAGTAC. The full variable domain, with the rest looked up from reference TRBV30 and TRBJ2-7, is SVLLYQKPNRDICQSGTSLKIQCVADSQVVSMFWYQQFQEQSLMLMATANEGSEATYESGFTKDKFPISRPNLTFSTLTVNNARPGDSSIYFCSSRGGQYEQYFGPGTRLTVL.

Of note for this clone: The genes and germline here are from mouse. The CDR3 end falls 1 residue outside the read, so it is completed with the germline J gene. This chain connects TRBV26 to TRBJ1-3; no reliable D call. Trimming removed 0 bases from V and 0 bases from J, with 3 bases in between. This CDR3 is 14 amino acids long. Germline assignment: CDR1 KGHPV and CDR2 FQNQEV (reference sequence). CDR3 region: CASSLSPSGNTLYF. CDR3 DNA, as far as it was read: TGTGCCAGCAGTCTGTCCCCTTCTGGAAATACGCTCTAT.

Points on this clone: Mouse gene names apply. With the read ending 1 residue before the CDR3 end, the germline J gene is used to fill in that end. The rearrangement uses TRBV13-3 and TRBJ1-1; D remains ambiguous. Germline V gives CDR1 NNHDY, CDR2 SYVADS. Trimming shortened V by 7 bases and J by 3 bases, and 4 bases separated the two germline ends. This CDR3 has 10 residues. Here the CDR3 reads CASSDTEVFF. The covered CDR3 bases are TGTGCCAGCTCCGACACAGAAGTCTTC.

This clone has only one observation. Gene names refer to mouse genes. The CDR3 extends 1 residue past the end of the read, so its final part is completed from the germline J gene. The genes are TRBV19 and TRBJ1-6, with D unresolved. TRBJ1-6 is flagged as an ORF with uncertain function. Trimming removed 3 bases at V and 0 bases at J, with 7 bases between. Germline CDR1 FNHDT, CDR2 SITEND (reference sequence). CDR3 length: 15 amino acids. CDR3 loop: CASSREDSYNSPLYF. CDR3 DNA, as far as it was read: TGTGCCAGCAGTAGAGAGGATTCCTATAATTCGCCCCTCTAC.

Remarks on this clone: Gene names are mouse gene names. With the read ending 1 residue before the CDR3 end, the germline J gene is used to fill in that end. The rearrangement uses TRBV31 and TRBJ2-5; no definite D call. The CDR3 runs to 14 residues. The V and J ends lost 0 bases and 0 bases respectively, with 7 bases between them. Germline loops: CDR1 GKSSPN, CDR2 SITVG. CDR3 in amino acids: CAWSLANNQDTQYF. The sequenced part of the CDR3 DNA is TGTGCCTGGAGTCTAGCCAATAACCAAGACACCCAGTAC.

This clone occurred once. A junction boundary mismatches the germline segment, possibly from a read error. Any gene name here is a mouse gene name. The missing CDR3 end, 1 residue past where the read stops, is filled in from the germline J gene. V usage is TRBV19 and J usage is TRBJ2-4; the match to TRBD1 covers 12 bases. The CDR3 sequence is 16 residues long. The V gene's germline CDR1 is FNHDT and CDR2 SITEND (reference sequence). CDR3 DNA, as far as it was read: TGTGCCAGCCGTATTGGGACAGGGGGCCTGCAAAACACCTTGTAC. Residues: CASRIGTGGLQNTLY. The complete CDR3 protein is CASRIGTGGLQNTLYF.